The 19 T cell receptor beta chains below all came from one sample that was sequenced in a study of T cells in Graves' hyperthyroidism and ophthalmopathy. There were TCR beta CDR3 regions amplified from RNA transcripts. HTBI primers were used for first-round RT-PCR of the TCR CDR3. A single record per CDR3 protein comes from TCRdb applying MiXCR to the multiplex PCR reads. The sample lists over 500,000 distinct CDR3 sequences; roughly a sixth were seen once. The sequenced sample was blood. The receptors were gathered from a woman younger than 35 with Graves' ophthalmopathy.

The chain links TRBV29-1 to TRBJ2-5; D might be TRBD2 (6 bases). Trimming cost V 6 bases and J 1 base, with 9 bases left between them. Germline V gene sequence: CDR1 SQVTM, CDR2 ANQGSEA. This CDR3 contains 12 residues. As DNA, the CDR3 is TGCAGCGTGCGTAGCGGCCAAGAGACCCAGTACTTC. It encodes CSVRSGQETQYF.

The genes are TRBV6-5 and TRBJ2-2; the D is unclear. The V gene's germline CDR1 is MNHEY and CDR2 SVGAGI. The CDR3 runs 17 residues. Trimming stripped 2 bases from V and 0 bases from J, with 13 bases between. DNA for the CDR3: TGTGCCAGCAGTTACAGGATGGGCCCATCGAACACCGGGGAGCTGTTTTTT. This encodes CASSYRMGPSNTGELFF.

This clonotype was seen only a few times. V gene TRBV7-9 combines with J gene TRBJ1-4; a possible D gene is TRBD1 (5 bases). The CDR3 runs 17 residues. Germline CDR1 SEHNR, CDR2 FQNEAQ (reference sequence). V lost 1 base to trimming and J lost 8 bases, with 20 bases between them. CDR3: CASSLDSGGPFEEKLFF. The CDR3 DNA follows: TGTGCCAGCAGCTTAGATTCCGGGGGACCGTTCGAGGAAAAACTGTTTTTT.

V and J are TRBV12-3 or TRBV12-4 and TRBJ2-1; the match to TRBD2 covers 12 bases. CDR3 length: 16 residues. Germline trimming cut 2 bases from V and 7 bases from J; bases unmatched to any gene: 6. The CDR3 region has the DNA TGTGCCAGCAGTTTATCGGCTAGCGGGGGGGGGAATGAGCAGTTCTTC. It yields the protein CASSLSASGGGNEQFF.

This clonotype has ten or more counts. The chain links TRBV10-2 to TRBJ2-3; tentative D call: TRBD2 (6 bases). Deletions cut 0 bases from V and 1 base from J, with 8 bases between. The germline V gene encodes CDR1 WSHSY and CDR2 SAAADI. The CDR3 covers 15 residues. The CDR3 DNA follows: TGCGCCAGCAGTGAGTCCACGGGGGGCACAGATACGCAGTATTTT. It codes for CASSESTGGTDTQYF.

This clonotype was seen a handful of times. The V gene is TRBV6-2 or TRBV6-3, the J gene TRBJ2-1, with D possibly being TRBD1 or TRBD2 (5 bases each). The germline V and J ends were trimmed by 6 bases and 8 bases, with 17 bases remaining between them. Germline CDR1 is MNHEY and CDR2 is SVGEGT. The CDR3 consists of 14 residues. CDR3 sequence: CASSHGASADEQFF. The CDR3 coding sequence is TGTGCCAGCAGCCACGGGGCCTCGGCGGATGAGCAGTTCTTC.

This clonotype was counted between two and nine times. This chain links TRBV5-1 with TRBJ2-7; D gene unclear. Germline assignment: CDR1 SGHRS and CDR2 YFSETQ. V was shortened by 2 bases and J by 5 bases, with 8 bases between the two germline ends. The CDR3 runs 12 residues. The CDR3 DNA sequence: TGCGCCAGCAGCTTCCCTTCTCACGAGCAGTACTTC. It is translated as CASSFPSHEQYF.

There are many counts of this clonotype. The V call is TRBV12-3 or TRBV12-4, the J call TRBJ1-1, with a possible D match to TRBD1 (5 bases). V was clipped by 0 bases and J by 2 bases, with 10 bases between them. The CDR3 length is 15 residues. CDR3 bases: TGTGCCAGCAGTTTAGCCTTTGACAGCAACACTGAAGCTTTCTTT. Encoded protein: CASSLAFDSNTEAFF.

The CDR3 DNA follows: TGTGCCAGCAGCCCTCGACAGGGAAGTTCACCCCTCCACTTT. Residues: CASSPRQGSSPLHF. The V gene is TRBV9, the J gene TRBJ1-6; 7 nucleotides align to TRBD1. This CDR3 comprises 14 residues. Germline values: CDR1 SGDLS, CDR2 YYNGEE. Trimming removed 4 bases from V and 9 bases from J; junction bases left unmatched: 7.

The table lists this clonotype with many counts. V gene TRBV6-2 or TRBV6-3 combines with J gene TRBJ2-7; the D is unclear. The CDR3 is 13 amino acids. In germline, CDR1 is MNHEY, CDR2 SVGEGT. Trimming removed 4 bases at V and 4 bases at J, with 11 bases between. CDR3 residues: CASSSTDLYEQYF. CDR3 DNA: TGTGCCAGCAGTTCGACCGACTTATACGAGCAGTACTTC.

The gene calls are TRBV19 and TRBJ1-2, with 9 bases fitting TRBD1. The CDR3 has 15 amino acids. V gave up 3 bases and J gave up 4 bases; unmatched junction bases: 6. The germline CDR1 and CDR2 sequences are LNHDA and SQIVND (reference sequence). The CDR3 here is CASSIQRDRVYGYTF. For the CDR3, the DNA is TGTGCCAGTAGTATTCAACGGGACAGGGTCTATGGCTACACCTTC.

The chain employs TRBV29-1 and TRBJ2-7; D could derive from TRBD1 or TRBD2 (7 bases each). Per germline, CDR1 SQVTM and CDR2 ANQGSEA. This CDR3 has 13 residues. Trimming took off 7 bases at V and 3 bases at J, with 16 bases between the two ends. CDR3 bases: TGCAGCGGTTCGCAGGGGGAGGGCTACGAGCAGTACTTC. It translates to CSGSQGEGYEQYF.

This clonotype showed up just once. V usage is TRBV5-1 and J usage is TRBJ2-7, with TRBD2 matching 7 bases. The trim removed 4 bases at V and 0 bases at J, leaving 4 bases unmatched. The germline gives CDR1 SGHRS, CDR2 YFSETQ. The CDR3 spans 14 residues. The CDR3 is CASSPGGTSYEQYF. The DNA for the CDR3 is TGCGCCAGCAGCCCCGGGGGGACCTCCTACGAGCAGTACTTC.

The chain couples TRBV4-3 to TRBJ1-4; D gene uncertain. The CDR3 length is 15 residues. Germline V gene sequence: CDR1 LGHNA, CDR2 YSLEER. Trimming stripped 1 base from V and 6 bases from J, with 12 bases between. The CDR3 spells CASSQVGLTDEKLFF. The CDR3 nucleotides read TGCGCCAGCAGCCAAGTAGGACTTACGGATGAAAAACTGTTTTTT.

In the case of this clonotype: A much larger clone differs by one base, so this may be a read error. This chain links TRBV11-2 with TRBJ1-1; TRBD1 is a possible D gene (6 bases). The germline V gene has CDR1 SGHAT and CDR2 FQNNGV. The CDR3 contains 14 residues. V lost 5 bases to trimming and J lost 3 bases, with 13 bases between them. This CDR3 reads CASSRGQADTEAFF. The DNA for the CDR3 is TGTGCCAGCAGCCGGGGACAAGCTGACACTGAAGCTTTCTTT.

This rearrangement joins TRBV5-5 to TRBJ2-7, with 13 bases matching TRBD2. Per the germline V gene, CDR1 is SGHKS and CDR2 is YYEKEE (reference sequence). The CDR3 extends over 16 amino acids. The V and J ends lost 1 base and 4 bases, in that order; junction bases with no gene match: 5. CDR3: CASSLMTSGRKYEQYF. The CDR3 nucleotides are TGTGCCAGCAGCTTGATGACTAGCGGGAGGAAGTACGAGCAGTACTTC.

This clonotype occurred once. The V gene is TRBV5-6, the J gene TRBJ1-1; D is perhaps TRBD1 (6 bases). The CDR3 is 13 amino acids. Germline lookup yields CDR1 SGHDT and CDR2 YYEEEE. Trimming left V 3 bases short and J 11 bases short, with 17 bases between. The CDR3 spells CASSSNPGDRAFF. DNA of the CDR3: TGTGCCAGCAGCTCCAACCCAGGGGATCGGGCTTTCTTT.

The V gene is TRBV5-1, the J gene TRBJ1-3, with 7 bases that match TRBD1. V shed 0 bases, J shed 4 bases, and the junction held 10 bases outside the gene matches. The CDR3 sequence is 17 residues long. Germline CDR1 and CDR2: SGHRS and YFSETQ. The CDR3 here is CASSLGEQGPLGNTIYF. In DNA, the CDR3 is TGCGCCAGCAGCTTGGGAGAACAGGGGCCTTTGGGAAACACCATATATTTT.

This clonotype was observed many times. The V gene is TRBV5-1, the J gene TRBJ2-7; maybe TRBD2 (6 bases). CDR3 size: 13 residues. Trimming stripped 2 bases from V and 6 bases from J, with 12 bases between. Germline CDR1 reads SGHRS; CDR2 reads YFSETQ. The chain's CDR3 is CASSFPGDGEQYF. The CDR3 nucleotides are TGCGCCAGCAGCTTCCCGGGAGACGGCGAGCAGTACTTC. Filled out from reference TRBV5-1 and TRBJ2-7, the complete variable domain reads KAGVTQTPRYLIKTRGQQVTLSCSPISGHRSVSWYQQTPGQGLQFLFEYFSETQRNKGNFPGRFSGRQFSNSRSEMNVSTLELGDSALYLCASSFPGDGEQYFGPGTRLTVT.